This T cell receptor (beta chain) was found in a study of blood T cell repertoires in COVID-19. Background on the study: Acute-phase and convalescent COVID-19 samples originated in the United States, Italy and Spain. PBMCs, B-cell-depleted T cells, or T cells were the source of the cDNA or gDNA that made up the material.

This CDR3 has 16 amino acids. The germline gives CDR1 SGHNT, CDR2 YENEEA. V trimming: 4 bases; J trimming: 0 bases; junction bases outside the gene matches: 6. As handled by the study authors: Quantification of nucleated cells was approximated via reference gene primer amplification. TCRdb's copy holds only in-frame clones and misses some; the assay was immunoSEQ multiplex PCR. The DNA was the basis for D and trimming; V, J and clone size are from that table. The sample lists 25,000 to 35,000 clones; approximately 87% were seen once. Specimen: peripheral blood. This TCR came from a man aged 65 to 85 with active COVID-19. The rearrangement joins TRBV11-3 to TRBJ2-3, with 8 nucleotides matching TRBD1. CDR3 protein: CASSSRQGASTDTQYF. The CDR3 DNA sequence: TGTGCCAGCAGCTCCAGGCAGGGGGCTAGCACAGATACGCAGTATTTT.